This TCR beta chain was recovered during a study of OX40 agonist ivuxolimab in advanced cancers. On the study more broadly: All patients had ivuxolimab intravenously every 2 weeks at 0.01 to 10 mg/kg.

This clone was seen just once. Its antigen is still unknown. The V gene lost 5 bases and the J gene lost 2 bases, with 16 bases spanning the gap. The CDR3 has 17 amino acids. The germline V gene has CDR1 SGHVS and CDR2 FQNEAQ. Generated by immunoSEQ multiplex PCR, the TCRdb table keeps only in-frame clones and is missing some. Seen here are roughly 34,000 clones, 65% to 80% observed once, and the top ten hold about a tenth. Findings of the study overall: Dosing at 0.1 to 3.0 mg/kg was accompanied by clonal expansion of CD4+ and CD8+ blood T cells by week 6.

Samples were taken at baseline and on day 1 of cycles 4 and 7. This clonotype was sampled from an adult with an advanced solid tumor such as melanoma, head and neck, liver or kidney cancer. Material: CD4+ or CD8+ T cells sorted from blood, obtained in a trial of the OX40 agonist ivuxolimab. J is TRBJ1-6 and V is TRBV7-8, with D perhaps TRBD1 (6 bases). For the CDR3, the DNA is TGTGCCAGCAGCCTCAGCCAGGGGTTAACCTATAATTCACCCCTCCACTTT. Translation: CASSLSQGLTYNSPLHF.